This T cell receptor (beta chain) comes out of a study of early stage breast cancer tumors. Regarding the study as a whole: Blood repertoires resembled normal breast more than tumor.

CDR1 and CDR2 (germline): SNHLY, FYNNEI. The CDR3 is 11 amino acids. V shed 6 bases and J shed 3 bases, with 6 bases lying between them. Sequencing used immunoSEQ multiplex PCR; TCRdb keeps in-frame clones, though not all of them. The sample holds about 38,000 clones, around 68% seen once. As for this clone: Its antigen is unidentified.

The chain joins TRBV2 to TRBJ2-7, with D maybe TRBD1 (5 bases). Sequenced material: blood. The TCR comes from a person aged 55 to 75 with breast cancer. The CDR3 is CASSGHYEQYF. CDR3 coding DNA: TGTGCCAGCAGCGGACACTACGAGCAGTACTTC.